The TCR beta chain under discussion was sequenced for a study of T-cell reconstitution after alpha-beta-depleted transplantation in children. Construction of the TCRbeta library involved unique molecular identifiers. TCRdb re-analysed the PCR reads in MiXCR, keeping a single row per CDR3 protein. The data show 200,000 or so distinct CDR3 sequences, 5% to 6.5% seen once. This clonotype was counted between two and nine times. This may come from a read error, since a much larger clone is one base off. This CDR3 is missing its conserved last phenylalanine or tryptophan, likely due to a read error. This TCR was recovered from a girl under three years old with combined immunodeficiency, due to receive a stem cell transplant. The sequences come from PBMCs, collected before TCRalphabeta/CD19-depleted stem cell transplant.

CDR3 amino acids: CSAVQESDEQFY. CDR3 nucleotides: TGCAGTGCAGTACAGGAATCTGATGAGCAGTTCTAC. This sequence joins TRBV20-1 and TRBJ2-1, with D tentatively TRBD1 (5 bases). CDR1 is DFQATT, CDR2 SNEGSKA, per germline (reference sequence). V was shortened by 6 bases and J by 8 bases, with 14 bases between the two germline ends. There are 12 residues in the CDR3.